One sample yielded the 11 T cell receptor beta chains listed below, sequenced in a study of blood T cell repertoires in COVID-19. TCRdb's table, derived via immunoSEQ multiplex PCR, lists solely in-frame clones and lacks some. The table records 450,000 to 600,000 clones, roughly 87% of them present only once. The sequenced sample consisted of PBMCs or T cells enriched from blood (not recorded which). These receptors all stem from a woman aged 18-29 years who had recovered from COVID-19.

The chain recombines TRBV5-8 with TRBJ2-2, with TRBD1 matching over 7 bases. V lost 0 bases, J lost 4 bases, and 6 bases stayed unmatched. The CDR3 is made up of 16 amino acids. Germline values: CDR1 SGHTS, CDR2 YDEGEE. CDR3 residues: CASSLAYRGSTGELFF. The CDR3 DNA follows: TGTGCCAGCAGCTTGGCTTACAGGGGTAGCACCGGGGAGCTGTTTTTT.

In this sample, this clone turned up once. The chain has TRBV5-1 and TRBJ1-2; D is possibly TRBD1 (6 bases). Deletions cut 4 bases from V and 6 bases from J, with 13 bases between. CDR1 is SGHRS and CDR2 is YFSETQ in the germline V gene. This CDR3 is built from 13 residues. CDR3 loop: CASSPDSGDGYTF. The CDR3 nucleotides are TGCGCCAGCAGCCCGGACAGTGGGGATGGCTACACCTTC.

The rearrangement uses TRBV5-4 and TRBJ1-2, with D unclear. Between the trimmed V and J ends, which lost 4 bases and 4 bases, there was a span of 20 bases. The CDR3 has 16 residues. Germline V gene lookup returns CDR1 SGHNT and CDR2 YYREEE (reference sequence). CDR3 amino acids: CASSPSGPGIGYGYTF. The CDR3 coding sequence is TGTGCCAGCAGCCCCAGCGGGCCGGGGATAGGCTATGGCTACACCTTC.

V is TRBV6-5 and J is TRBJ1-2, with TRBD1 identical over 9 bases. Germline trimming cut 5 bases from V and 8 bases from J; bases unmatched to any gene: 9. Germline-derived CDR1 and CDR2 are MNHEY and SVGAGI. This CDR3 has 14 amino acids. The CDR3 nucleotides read TGTGCCAGCAGTCGAGTTGGGACAGGGCGCGGCTACACCTTC. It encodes CASSRVGTGRGYTF.

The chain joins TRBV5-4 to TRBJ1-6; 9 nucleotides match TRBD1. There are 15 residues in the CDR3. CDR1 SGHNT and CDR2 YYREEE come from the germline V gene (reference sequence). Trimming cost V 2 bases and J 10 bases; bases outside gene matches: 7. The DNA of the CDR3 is TGTGCCAGCAGCTTAGGCGGGACAGGGTTATCACCCCTCCACTTT. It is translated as CASSLGGTGLSPLHF.

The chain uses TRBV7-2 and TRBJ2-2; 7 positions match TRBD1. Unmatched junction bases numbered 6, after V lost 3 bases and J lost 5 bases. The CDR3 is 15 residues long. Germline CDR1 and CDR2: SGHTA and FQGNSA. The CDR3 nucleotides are TGTGCCAGCAGCTTCGACAGGGTTTTGACCGGGGAGCTGTTTTTT. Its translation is CASSFDRVLTGELFF. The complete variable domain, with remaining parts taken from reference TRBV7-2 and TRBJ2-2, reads GAGVSQSPSNKVTEKGKDVELRCDPISGHTALYWYRQSLGQGLEFLIYFQGNSAPDKSGLPSDRFSAERTGGSVSTLTIQRTQQEDSAVYLCASSFDRVLTGELFFGEGSRLTVL.

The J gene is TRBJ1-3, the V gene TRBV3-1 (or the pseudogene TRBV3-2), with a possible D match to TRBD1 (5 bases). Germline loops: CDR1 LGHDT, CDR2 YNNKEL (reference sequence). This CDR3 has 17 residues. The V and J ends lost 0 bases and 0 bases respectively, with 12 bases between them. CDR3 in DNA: TGTGCCAGCAGCCAAGATCTCACAGGCGACTCTGGAAACACCATATATTTT. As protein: CASSQDLTGDSGNTIYF.

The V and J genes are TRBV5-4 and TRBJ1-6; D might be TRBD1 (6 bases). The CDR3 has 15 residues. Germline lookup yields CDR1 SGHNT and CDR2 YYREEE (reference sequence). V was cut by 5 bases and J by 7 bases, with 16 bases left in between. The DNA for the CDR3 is TGTGCCAGCAGTTCGGGAGGGACACTGAATTCACCCCTCCACTTT. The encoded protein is CASSSGGTLNSPLHF.

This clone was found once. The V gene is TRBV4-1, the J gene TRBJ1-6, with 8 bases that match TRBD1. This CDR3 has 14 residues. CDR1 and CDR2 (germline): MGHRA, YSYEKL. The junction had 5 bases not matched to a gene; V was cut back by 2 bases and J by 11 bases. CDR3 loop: CASSQTGGRPPLHF. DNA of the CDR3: TGCGCCAGCAGCCAAACAGGGGGTCGGCCACCCCTCCACTTT.

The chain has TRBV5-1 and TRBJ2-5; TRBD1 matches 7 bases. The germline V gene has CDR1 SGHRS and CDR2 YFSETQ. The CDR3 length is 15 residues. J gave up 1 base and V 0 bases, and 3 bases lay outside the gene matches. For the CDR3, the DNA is TGCGCCAGCAGCTTGGCCGGGACAGTCCAAGAGACCCAGTACTTC. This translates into CASSLAGTVQETQYF. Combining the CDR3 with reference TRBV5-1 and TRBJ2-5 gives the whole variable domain KAGVTQTPRYLIKTRGQQVTLSCSPISGHRSVSWYQQTPGQGLQFLFEYFSETQRNKGNFPGRFSGRQFSNSRSEMNVSTLELGDSALYLCASSLAGTVQETQYFGPGTRLLVL.

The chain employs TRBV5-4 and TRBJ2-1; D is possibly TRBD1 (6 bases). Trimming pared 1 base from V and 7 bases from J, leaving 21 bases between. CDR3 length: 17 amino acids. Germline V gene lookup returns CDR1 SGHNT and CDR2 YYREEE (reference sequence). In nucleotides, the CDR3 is TGTGCCAGCAGCTTGTGGGGGTTGACAGGATCAAGTAATGAGCAGTTCTTC. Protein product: CASSLWGLTGSSNEQFF.